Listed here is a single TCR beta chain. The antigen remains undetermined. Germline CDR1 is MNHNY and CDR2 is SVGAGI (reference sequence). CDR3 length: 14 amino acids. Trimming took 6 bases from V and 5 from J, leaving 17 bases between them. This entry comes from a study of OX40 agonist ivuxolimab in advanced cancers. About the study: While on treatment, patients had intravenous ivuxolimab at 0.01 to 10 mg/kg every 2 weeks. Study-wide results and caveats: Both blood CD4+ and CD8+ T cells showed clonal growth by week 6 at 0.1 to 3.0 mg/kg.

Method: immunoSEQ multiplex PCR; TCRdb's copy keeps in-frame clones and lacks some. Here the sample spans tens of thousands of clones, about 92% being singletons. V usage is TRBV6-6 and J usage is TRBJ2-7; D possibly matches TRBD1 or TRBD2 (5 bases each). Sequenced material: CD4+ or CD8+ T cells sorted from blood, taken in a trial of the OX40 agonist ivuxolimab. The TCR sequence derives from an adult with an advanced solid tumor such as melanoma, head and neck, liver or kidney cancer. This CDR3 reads CASSRDGSSNEQYF. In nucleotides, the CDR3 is TGTGCCAGCAGCAGGGACGGATCATCGAACGAGCAGTACTTC.